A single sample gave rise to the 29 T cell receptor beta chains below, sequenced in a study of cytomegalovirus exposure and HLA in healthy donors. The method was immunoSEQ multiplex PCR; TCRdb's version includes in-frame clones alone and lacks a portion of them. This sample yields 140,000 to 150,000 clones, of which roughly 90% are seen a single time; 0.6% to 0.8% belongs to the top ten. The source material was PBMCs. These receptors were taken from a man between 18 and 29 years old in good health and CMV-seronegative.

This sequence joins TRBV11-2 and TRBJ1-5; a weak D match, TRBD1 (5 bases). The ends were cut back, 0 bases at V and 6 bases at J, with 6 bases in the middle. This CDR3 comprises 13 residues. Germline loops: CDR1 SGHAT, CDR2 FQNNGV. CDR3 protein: CASSLDRGQPQHF. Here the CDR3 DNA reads TGTGCCAGCAGCTTAGATAGGGGTCAGCCCCAGCATTTT. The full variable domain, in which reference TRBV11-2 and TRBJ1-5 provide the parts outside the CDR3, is EAGVAQSPRYKIIEKRQSVAFWCNPISGHATLYWYQQILGQGPKLLIQFQNNGVVDDSQLPKDRFSAERLKGVDSTLKIQPAKLEDSAVYLCASSLDRGQPQHFGDGTRLSIL.

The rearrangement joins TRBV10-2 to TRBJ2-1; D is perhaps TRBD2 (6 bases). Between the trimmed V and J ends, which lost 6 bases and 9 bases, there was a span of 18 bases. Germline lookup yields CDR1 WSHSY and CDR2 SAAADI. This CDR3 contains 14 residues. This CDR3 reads CASRGLAIRSEQFF. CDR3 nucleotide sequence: TGCGCCAGCAGGGGTCTAGCGATTAGAAGTGAGCAGTTCTTC.

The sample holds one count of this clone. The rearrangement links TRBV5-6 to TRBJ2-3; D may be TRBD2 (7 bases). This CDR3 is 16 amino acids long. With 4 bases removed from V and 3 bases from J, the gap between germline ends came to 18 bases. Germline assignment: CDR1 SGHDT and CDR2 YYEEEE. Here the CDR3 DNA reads TGTGCCAGCAGCGAATATAGGGGGGGCTGGACAGATACGCAGTATTTT. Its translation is CASSEYRGGWTDTQYF.

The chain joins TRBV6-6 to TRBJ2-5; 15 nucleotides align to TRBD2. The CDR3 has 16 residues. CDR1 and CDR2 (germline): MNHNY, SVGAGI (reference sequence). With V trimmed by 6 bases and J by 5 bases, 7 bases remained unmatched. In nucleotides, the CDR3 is TGTGCCAGCAGCCGTGGGACTAGCGGGGGGCTGGAGACCCAGTACTTC. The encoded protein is CASSRGTSGGLETQYF.

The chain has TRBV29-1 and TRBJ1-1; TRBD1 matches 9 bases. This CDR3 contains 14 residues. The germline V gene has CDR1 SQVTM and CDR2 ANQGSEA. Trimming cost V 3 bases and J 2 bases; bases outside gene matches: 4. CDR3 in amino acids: CSVDRTGVNTEAFF. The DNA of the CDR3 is TGCAGCGTTGACCGGACAGGGGTAAACACTGAAGCTTTCTTT.

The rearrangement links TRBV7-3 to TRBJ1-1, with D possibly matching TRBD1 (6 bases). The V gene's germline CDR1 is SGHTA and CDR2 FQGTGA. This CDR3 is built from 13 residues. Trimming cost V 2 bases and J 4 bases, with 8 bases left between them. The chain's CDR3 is CASSLQGSTEAFF. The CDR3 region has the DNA TGTGCCAGCAGCTTACAGGGGAGCACTGAAGCTTTCTTT.

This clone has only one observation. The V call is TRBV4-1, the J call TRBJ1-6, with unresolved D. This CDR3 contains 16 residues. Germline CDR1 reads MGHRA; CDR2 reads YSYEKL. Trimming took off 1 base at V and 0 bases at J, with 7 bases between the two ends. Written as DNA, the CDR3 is TGCGCCAGCAGCCAAGCGGGAAGCTCCTATAATTCACCCCTCCACTTT. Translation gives CASSQAGSSYNSPLHF.

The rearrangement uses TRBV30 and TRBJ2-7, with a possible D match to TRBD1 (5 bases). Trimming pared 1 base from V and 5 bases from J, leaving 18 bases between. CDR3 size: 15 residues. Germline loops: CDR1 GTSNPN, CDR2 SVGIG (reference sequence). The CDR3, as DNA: TGTGCCTGGAGTGAGATCCAGGGCAGGTCCGACGAGCAGTACTTC. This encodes CAWSEIQGRSDEQYF.

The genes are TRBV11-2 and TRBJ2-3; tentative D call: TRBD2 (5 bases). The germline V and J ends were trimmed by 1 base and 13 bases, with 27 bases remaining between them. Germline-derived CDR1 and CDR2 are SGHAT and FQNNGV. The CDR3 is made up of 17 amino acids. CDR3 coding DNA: TGTGCCAGCAGCTTAGTGAGATCTAGCATACTCGCCTTAGACGAGTATTTT. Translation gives CASSLVRSSILALDEYF.

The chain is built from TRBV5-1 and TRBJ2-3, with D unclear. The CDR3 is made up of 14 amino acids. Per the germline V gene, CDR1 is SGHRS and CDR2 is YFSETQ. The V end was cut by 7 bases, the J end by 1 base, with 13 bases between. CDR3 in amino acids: CASYKAGGTDTQYF. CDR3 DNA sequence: TGCGCCAGCTATAAGGCCGGAGGCACAGATACGCAGTATTTT.

CDR3 residues: CASSLSRQGKYVADTQYF. For the CDR3, the DNA is TGTGCCAGCAGCTTATCGCGACAGGGGAAGTATGTAGCAGATACGCAGTATTTT. The V gene is TRBV11-1, the J gene TRBJ2-3; TRBD1 aligns across 8 bases. From germline, CDR1 is SGHAT and CDR2 FQDESV (reference sequence). V was clipped by 2 bases and J by 4 bases; unmatched bases: 14. The CDR3 covers 18 residues.

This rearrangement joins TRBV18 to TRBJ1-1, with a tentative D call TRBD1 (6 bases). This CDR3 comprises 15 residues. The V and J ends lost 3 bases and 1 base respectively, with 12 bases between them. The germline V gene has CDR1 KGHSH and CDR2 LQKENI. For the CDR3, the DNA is TGTGCCAGCTCACCTGACCGGACAGCGAACACTGAAGCTTTCTTT. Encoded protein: CASSPDRTANTEAFF.

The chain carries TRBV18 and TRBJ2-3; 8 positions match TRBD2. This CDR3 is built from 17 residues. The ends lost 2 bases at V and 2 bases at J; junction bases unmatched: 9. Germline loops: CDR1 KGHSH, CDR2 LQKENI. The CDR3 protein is CASSPVGGVHNTDTQYF. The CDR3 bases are TGTGCCAGCTCACCAGTCGGGGGGGTGCATAACACAGATACGCAGTATTTT.

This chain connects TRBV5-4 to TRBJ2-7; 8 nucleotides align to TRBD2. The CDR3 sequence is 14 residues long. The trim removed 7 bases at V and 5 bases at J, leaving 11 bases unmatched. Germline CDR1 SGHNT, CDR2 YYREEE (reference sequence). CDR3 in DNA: TGTGCCAGCGGCCGCGGGGGGCTGGTTGACGAGCAGTACTTC. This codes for CASGRGGLVDEQYF.

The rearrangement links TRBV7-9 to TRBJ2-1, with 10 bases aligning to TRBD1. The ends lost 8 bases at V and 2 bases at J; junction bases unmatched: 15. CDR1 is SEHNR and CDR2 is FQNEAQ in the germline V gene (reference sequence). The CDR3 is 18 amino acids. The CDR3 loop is CASPFGTGDMRAYNEQFF. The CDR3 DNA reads TGTGCCAGCCCCTTCGGGACAGGGGACATGCGAGCCTACAATGAGCAGTTCTTC.

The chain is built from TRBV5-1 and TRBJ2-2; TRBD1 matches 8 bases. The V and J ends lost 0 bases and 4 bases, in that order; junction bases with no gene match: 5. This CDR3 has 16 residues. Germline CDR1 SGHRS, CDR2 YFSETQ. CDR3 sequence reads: CASSLADRGSTGELFF. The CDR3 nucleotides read TGCGCCAGCAGCTTGGCCGACAGGGGAAGCACCGGGGAGCTGTTTTTT.

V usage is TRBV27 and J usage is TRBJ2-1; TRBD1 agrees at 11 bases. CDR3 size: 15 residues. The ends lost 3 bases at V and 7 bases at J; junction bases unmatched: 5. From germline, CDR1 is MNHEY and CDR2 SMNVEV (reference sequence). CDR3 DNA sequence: TGTGCCAGCAGTTTTGGGACAGGGGGTATTAATGAGCAGTTCTTC. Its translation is CASSFGTGGINEQFF.

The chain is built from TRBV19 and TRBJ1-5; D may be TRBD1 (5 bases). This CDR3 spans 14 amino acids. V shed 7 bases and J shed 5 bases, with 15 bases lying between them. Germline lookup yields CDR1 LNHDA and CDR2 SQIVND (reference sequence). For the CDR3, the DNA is TGTGCCAGTACCCAGTGGGGGGTTCATCAGCCCCAGCATTTT. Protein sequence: CASTQWGVHQPQHF. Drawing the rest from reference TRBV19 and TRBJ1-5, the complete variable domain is DGGITQSPKYLFRKEGQNVTLSCEQNLNHDAMYWYRQDPGQGLRLIYYSQIVNDFQKGDIAEGYSVSREKKESFPLTVTSAQKNPTAFYLCASTQWGVHQPQHFGDGTRLSIL.

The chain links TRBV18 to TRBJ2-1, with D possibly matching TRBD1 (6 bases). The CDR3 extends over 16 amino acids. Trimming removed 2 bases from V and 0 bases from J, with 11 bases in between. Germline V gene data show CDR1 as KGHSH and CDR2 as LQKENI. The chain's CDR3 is CASSPSGARSYNEQFF. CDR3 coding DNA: TGTGCCAGCTCACCATCAGGGGCTCGCTCCTACAATGAGCAGTTCTTC. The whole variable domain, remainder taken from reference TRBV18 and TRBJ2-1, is NAGVMQNPRHLVRRRGQEARLRCSPMKGHSHVYWYRQLPEEGLKFMVYLQKENIIDESGMPKERFSAEFPKEGPSILRIQQVVRGDSAAYFCASSPSGARSYNEQFFGPGTRLTVL.

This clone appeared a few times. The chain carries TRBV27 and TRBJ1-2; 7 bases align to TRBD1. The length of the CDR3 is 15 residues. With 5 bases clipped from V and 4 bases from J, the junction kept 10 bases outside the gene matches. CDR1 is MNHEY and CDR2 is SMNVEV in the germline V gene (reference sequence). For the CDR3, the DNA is TGTGCCAGCAGTACCCGAGCCGGACAGGTCTATGGCTACACCTTC. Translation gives CASSTRAGQVYGYTF.

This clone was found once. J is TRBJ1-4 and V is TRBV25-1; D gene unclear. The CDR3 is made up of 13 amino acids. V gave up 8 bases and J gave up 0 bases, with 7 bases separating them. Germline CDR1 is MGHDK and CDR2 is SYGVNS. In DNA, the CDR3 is TGTGCCAGCTCCCGGGCAACTAATGAAAAACTGTTTTTT. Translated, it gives CASSRATNEKLFF.

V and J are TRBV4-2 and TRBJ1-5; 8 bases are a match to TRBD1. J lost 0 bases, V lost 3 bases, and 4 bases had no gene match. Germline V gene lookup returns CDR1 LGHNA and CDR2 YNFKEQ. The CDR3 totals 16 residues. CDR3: CASSQTGENSNQPQHF. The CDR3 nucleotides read TGTGCCAGCAGCCAGACAGGGGAAAATAGCAATCAGCCCCAGCATTTT.

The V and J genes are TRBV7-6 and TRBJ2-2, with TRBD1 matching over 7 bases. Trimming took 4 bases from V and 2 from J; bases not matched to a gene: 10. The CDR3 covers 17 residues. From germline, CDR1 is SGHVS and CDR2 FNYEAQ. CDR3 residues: CASSWDSQSPNTGELFF. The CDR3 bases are TGTGCCAGCAGCTGGGACAGCCAGAGCCCCAACACCGGGGAGCTGTTTTTT.

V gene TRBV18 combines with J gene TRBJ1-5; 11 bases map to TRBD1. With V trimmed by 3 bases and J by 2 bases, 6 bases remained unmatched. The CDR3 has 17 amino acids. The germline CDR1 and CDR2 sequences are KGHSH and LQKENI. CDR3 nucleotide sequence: TGTGCCAGCTCACCGGGACAGGGGGGGCATGGCAATCAGCCCCAGCATTTT. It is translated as CASSPGQGGHGNQPQHF.

CDR3 sequence: CASSLAPGGNTEAFF. As DNA, the CDR3 is TGTGCCAGCAGTTTAGCGCCGGGAGGAAACACTGAAGCTTTCTTT. The rearrangement links TRBV27 to TRBJ1-1; D is ambiguous. The CDR3 is 15 residues long. The V and J ends lost 2 bases and 2 bases respectively, with 12 bases between them. Per the germline V gene, CDR1 is MNHEY and CDR2 is SMNVEV (reference sequence).

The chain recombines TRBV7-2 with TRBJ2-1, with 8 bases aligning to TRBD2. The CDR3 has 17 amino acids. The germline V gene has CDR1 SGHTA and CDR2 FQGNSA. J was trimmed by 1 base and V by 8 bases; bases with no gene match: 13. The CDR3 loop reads CASRRAARGASYNEQFF. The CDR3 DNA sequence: TGTGCCAGCCGTCGGGCCGCGCGGGGGGCTTCCTACAATGAGCAGTTCTTC.

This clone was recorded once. This CDR3 is CASSVAGQPTAHTQYF. CDR3 in DNA: TGTGCCAGCAGCGTAGCTGGACAGCCAACCGCCCATACGCAGTATTTT. This chain joins TRBV9 and TRBJ2-3; TRBD1 is a possible D gene (6 bases). V was trimmed by 0 bases and J by 7 bases, leaving 18 bases between them. The CDR3 is made up of 16 amino acids. Germline V gene data show CDR1 as SGDLS and CDR2 as YYNGEE.

The CDR3 coding sequence is TGTGCCAGCCTGCCCCGATCCGCACTGTATGGCTACACCTTC. Translated: CASLPRSALYGYTF. The chain recombines TRBV19 with TRBJ1-2; no clear D gene. Trimming took off 9 bases at V and 5 bases at J, with 19 bases between the two ends. There are 14 residues in the CDR3. Germline CDR1 is LNHDA and CDR2 is SQIVND (reference sequence).

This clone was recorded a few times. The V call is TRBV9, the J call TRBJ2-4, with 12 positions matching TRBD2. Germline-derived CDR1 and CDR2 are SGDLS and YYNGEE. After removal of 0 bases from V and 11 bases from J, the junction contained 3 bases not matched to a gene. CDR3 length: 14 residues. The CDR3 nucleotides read TGTGCCAGCAGCGTAGGGACTAGCGGGGCTCTTCAGTACTTC. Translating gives CASSVGTSGALQYF.